These 14 T cell receptor beta chains came from one sample sequenced in a study of control samples from healthy donors and cancer patients. The table came from immunoSEQ multiplex PCR; TCRdb's copy has only in-frame clones and leaves some out. Seen here are approximately 50,000 clones, about 89% observed once, and the top ten hold about an eighth. Sequencing used PBMCs. Every receptor here comes from a woman aged 55-75 years with lung cancer.

By sample fraction, this clone is medium-sized. The chain joins TRBV2 to TRBJ1-6, with D unclear. Trimming cost V 4 bases and J 6 bases, with 13 bases left between them. The CDR3 covers 15 residues. CDR1 is SNHLY, CDR2 FYNNEI, per germline. CDR3 nucleotide sequence: TGTGCCAGCAGTGTTGGGGTTCAGGTTAATTCACCCCTCCACTTT. Translation: CASSVGVQVNSPLHF.

J is TRBJ2-7 and V is TRBV24-1, with a weak D call TRBD2 (5 bases). With 2 bases removed from V and 2 bases from J, the gap between germline ends came to 9 bases. This CDR3 is built from 14 residues. Germline V lookup: CDR1 KGHDR, CDR2 SFDVKD. Here the CDR3 DNA reads TGTGCCACCAGTGATTCCTCCGGGGCCTACGAGCAGTACTTC. Amino acid sequence: CATSDSSGAYEQYF.

The table lists this clone with a few counts. V is TRBV19 and J is TRBJ1-1; the D gene is possibly TRBD1 (5 bases). The length of the CDR3 is 13 residues. V was pared by 2 bases and J by 7 bases, with 11 bases between. Germline V gene sequence: CDR1 LNHDA, CDR2 SQIVND (reference sequence). Written as DNA, the CDR3 is TGTGCCAGTAGTATAACTGGGGCAGTTGAAGCTTTCTTT. Protein: CASSITGAVEAFF.

This clone was found once. The genes are TRBV27 and TRBJ1-2; possible D gene TRBD1, 6 bases. Germline V gene lookup returns CDR1 MNHEY and CDR2 SMNVEV (reference sequence). The CDR3 has 16 amino acids. Between the trimmed V and J ends, which lost 3 bases and 6 bases, there was a span of 20 bases. CDR3 bases: TGTGCCAGCAGTTTGGCAGGGGCAGGCCCTTTTGATGGCTACACCTTC. As protein: CASSLAGAGPFDGYTF.

The chain uses TRBV9 and TRBJ2-5; 7 bases are a match to TRBD2. V shed 0 bases, J shed 5 bases, and the junction held 7 bases outside the gene matches. CDR3 length: 15 residues. The V gene's germline CDR1 is SGDLS and CDR2 YYNGEE. DNA for the CDR3: TGTGCCAGCAGCGTAGCGAGCGGGGTGGGCGAGACCCAGTACTTC. Translated: CASSVASGVGETQYF.

This sequence joins TRBV7-9 and TRBJ2-1; a weak D match, TRBD2 (6 bases). The CDR3 consists of 17 residues. Germline V gene data show CDR1 as SEHNR and CDR2 as FQNEAQ (reference sequence). With 5 bases removed from V and 0 bases from J, the gap between germline ends came to 17 bases. CDR3 sequence reads: CASSPLGGRSSYNEQFF. CDR3 nucleotide sequence: TGTGCCAGCAGCCCCCTCGGAGGGAGAAGCTCCTACAATGAGCAGTTCTTC.

The chain carries TRBV6-6 and TRBJ1-1; no clear D. Germline V lookup: CDR1 MNHNY, CDR2 SVGAGI (reference sequence). CDR3 length: 13 residues. V lost 2 bases and J 5 bases, leaving 9 bases between the germline ends. The CDR3: CASSYPPGTEAFF. The CDR3 DNA reads TGTGCCAGCAGTTACCCCCCGGGGACTGAAGCTTTCTTT.

This chain's CDR3 is CASSLSGRSYNSPLHF. The CDR3 coding sequence is TGTGCCAGCAGTTTATCTGGACGCTCCTATAATTCACCCCTCCACTTT. The rearrangement links TRBV27 to TRBJ1-6; D is ambiguous. Trimming pared 0 bases from V and 0 bases from J, leaving 6 bases between. This CDR3 is 16 amino acids long. CDR1 is MNHEY, CDR2 SMNVEV, per germline (reference sequence).

The CDR3 is CASSQDLGGRTYNEQFF. The DNA of the CDR3 is TGTGCCAGCAGCCAAGATCTGGGCGGGAGGACCTACAATGAGCAGTTCTTC. The chain links TRBV3-1 (or the pseudogene TRBV3-2) to TRBJ2-1; 8 nucleotides line up with TRBD2. Germline V gene sequence: CDR1 LGHDT, CDR2 YNNKEL (reference sequence). The CDR3 contains 17 residues. V lost 0 bases and J lost 2; bases outside the gene matches: 6.

The V and J genes are TRBV11-2 and TRBJ2-2; D is tentatively TRBD1 or TRBD2 (5 bases each). Looked up from germline, CDR1 is SGHAT and CDR2 is FQNNGV. The CDR3 has 15 amino acids. V dropped 5 bases and J dropped 4 bases, with 14 bases sitting between them. This CDR3 reads CASSPLGAGTGELFF. In nucleotides, the CDR3 is TGTGCCAGCAGCCCACTTGGGGCGGGCACCGGGGAGCTGTTTTTT.

V gene TRBV5-5 combines with J gene TRBJ1-1; perhaps TRBD1 as D (6 bases). The CDR3 totals 14 residues. The V gene lost 7 bases and the J gene lost 3 bases, with 16 bases spanning the gap. Germline V gene sequence: CDR1 SGHKS, CDR2 YYEKEE (reference sequence). The CDR3 nucleotides read TGTGCCAGCTTGAATCAGGGGATAGACACTGAAGCTTTCTTT. Protein product: CASLNQGIDTEAFF.

V and J are TRBV9 and TRBJ1-2; D perhaps matches TRBD1 (5 bases). The V gene's germline CDR1 is SGDLS and CDR2 YYNGEE. The CDR3 extends over 13 amino acids. V lost 0 bases and J lost 8, with 11 bases in between. CDR3: CASSVGGLWGYTF. The DNA for the CDR3 is TGTGCCAGCAGCGTAGGGGGGTTGTGGGGCTACACCTTC.

This rearrangement joins TRBV4-2 to TRBJ2-5, with 14 bases aligning to TRBD2. This CDR3 has 16 amino acids. The germline V gene has CDR1 LGHNA and CDR2 YNFKEQ. V shed 5 bases, J shed 5 bases, and the junction held 7 bases outside the gene matches. For the CDR3, the DNA is TGTGCCAGCAGCGCCGGGACTAGCGGGGGTAGGGAGACCCAGTACTTC. This codes for CASSAGTSGGRETQYF.

The chain carries TRBV27 and TRBJ1-4; maybe TRBD1 (5 bases). This CDR3 contains 14 residues. Germline CDR1 and CDR2: MNHEY and SMNVEV (reference sequence). Trimming removed 1 base from V and 8 bases from J, with 11 bases in between. CDR3 nucleotide sequence: TGTGCCAGCAGTTTATTAGGGGCCGGGGAAAAACTGTTTTTT. As protein: CASSLLGAGEKLFF.